This passage covers 2 T cell receptor beta chains from one sample sequenced in a study of blood T cells in healthy people across ages. With a J-beta primer mix and a sample-barcoded 5' primer, a second PCR ran roughly 6 to 12 cycles. TCRdb independently ran MiXCR on the 5' RACE reads; one entry per CDR3 protein. The sample shows over 1.5 million distinct CDR3 sequences, 40% to 55% of them seen only once. Sequencing used blood. The receptors derive from a woman aged 40 to 55 in good health.

This clonotype appeared a few times. The V gene is TRBV20-1, the J gene TRBJ1-4, with 7 bases matching TRBD1. In germline, CDR1 is DFQATT, CDR2 SNEGSKA (reference sequence). The length of the CDR3 is 13 residues. J gave up 7 bases and V 1 base, and 3 bases lay outside the gene matches. CDR3 loop: CSARVDRSEKLFF. Here the CDR3 DNA reads TGCAGTGCTAGAGTGGACAGGAGTGAAAAACTGTTTTTT.

This chain joins TRBV29-1 and TRBJ2-4, with TRBD1 matching 8 bases. The last part of the DNA fits TRBJ2-7 better; the J call may be wrong. CDR1 and CDR2 from the germline V gene are SQVTM and ANQGSEA. This CDR3 spans 18 amino acids. The DNA for the CDR3 is TGCAGCGCCACGGGACAGGTATTCGACCCAACCCGACGATACGAGCAGTACTTC. Translating gives CSATGQVFDPTRRYEQYF.